A single T cell receptor beta chain is shown here with its context. What it binds is not known. Single viable CD3+CD4+CD8-CD45RO+ cells were sorted as the memory CD4+ T cells. Total CD4+ T cells were enriched by CD4 positive selection. Measured with immunoSEQ multiplex PCR; TCRdb has only the in-frame clones, and not every one. The table includes about 56,000 clones, roughly 87% detected once. CDR3 length: 14 amino acids. Germline V gives CDR1 MNHEY, CDR2 SVGAGI. The V end was cut by 6 bases, the J end by 5 bases, with 11 bases between. The sample is drawn from a study of memory CD4+ T cells and cytomegalovirus serostatus. Study-level information: Healthy Belgian adult donors included several CMV-positive and some 23 CMV-negative people. General study results and limits: Of under 200 reported CMV TCRbeta sequences, about 70 were found in memory CD4+ repertoires. Repertoires predicted CMV serostatus with median bootstrapped AUC of roughly 0.96.

The sample consisted of memory CD4+ T cells from blood. This sequence originates from an adult in good health and CMV-seronegative. The chain employs TRBV6-5 and TRBJ1-6; D not certain. CDR3 bases: TGTGCCAGCAGAGCGGGCGGAAATAATTCACCCCTCCACTTT. It encodes CASRAGGNNSPLHF.